This TCR beta chain comes out of a study of blood T cells in healthy people across ages. V shed 0 bases and J shed 3 bases, with 10 bases lying between them. CDR3 length: 15 residues. CDR1 LGHNA and CDR2 YSLEER come from the germline V gene. Next came a second PCR, run for roughly 7 to 12 cycles, which used a sample-barcoded 5' primer along with a J-beta primer mix. In TCRdb, the 5' RACE reads were re-called with MiXCR into one record per CDR3 protein. Of about 1.8 million distinct CDR3 sequences listed, about 49% are singletons. This clonotype occurred a few times. The sequence was obtained from a woman in her thirties or forties in good health. Sequencing used blood. The chain links TRBV4-3 to TRBJ2-3, with a weak D call TRBD2 (6 bases). As DNA, the CDR3 is TGCGCCAGCAGCCAAGATGGACTAAGGACAGATACGCAGTATTTT. It translates to CASSQDGLRTDTQYF.